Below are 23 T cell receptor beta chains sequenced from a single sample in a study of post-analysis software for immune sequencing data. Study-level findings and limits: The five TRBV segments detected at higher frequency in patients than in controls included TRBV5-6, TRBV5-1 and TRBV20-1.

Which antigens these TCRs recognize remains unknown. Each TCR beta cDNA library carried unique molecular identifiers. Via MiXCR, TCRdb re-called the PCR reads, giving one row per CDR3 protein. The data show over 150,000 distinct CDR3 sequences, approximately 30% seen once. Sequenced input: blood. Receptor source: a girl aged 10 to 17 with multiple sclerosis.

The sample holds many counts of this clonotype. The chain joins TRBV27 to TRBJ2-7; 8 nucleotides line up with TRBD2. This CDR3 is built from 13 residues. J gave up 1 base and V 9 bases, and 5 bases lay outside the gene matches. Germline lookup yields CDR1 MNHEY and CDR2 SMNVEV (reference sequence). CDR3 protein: CASSGLGSYEQYF. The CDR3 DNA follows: TGTGCCAGTTCGGGACTAGGGTCCTACGAGCAGTACTTC.

For the CDR3, the DNA is TGCAGTGCTAGGGACATAAGGAGGGGTAGCAATCAGCCCCAGCATTTT. Translated: CSARDIRRGSNQPQHF. The chain has TRBV20-1 and TRBJ1-5, with a possible D match to TRBD1 (5 bases). Trimming removed 3 bases at V and 0 bases at J, with 15 bases between. The CDR3 has 16 amino acids. Germline CDR1 reads DFQATT; CDR2 reads SNEGSKA (reference sequence).

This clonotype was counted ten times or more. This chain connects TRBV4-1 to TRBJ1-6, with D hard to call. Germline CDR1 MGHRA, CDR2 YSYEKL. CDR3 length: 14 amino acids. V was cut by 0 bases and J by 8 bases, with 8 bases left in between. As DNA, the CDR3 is TGCGCCAGCAGCCAAGAATACGCGGATTCACCCCTCCACTTT. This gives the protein CASSQEYADSPLHF.

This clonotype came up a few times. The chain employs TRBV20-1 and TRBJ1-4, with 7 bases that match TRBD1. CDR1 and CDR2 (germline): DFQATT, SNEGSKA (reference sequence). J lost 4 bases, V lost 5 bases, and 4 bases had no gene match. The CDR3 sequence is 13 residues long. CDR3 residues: CSAEPGGNEKLFF. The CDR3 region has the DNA TGCAGTGCTGAACCAGGGGGTAATGAAAAACTGTTTTTT.

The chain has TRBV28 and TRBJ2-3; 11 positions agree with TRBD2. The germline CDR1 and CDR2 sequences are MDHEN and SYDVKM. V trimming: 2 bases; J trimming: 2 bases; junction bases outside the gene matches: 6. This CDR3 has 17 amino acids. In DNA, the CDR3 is TGTGCCAGCAGTTTAAGGGTAGCGGGAGGGAACACAGATACGCAGTATTTT. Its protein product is CASSLRVAGGNTDTQYF.

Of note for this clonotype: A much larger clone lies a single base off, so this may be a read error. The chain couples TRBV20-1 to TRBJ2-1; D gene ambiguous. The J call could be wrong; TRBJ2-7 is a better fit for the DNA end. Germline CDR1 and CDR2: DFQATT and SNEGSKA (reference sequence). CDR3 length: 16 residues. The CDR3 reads CSARDGARLGFCEQYF. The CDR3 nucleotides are TGCAGTGCTAGAGATGGAGCTAGATTGGGATTCTGCGAGCAGTACTTC.

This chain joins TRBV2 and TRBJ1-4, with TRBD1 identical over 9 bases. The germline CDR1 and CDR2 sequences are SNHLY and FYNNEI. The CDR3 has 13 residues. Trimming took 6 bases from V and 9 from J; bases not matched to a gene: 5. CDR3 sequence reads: CASSPGTGKKLFF. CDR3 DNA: TGTGCCAGCAGCCCGGGGACAGGGAAAAAACTGTTTTTT. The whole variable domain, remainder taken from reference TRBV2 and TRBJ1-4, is EPEVTQTPSHQVTQMGQEVILRCVPISNHLYFYWYRQILGQKVEFLVSFYNNEISEKSEIFDDQFSVERPDGSNFTLKIRSTKLEDSAMYFCASSPGTGKKLFFGSGTQLSVL.

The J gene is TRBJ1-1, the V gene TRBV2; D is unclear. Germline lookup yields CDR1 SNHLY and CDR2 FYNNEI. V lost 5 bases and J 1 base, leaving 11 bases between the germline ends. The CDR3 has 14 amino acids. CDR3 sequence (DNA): TGTGCCAGCAGTCCTCCGGGCCAGAACACTGAAGCTTTCTTT. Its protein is CASSPPGQNTEAFF. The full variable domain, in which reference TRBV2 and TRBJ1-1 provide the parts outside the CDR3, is EPEVTQTPSHQVTQMGQEVILRCVPISNHLYFYWYRQILGQKVEFLVSFYNNEISEKSEIFDDQFSVERPDGSNFTLKIRSTKLEDSAMYFCASSPPGQNTEAFFGQGTRLTVV.

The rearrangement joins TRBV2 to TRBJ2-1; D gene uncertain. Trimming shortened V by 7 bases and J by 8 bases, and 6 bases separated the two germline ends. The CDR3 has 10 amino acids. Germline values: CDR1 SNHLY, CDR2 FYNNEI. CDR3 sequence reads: CASKTDEQFF. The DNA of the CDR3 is TGTGCCAGCAAAACTGATGAGCAGTTCTTC.

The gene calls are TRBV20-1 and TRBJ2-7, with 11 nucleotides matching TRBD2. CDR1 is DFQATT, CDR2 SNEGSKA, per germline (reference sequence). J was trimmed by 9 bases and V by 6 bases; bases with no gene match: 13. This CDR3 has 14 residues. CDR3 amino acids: CSAVVTSGGGGQYF. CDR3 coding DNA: TGCAGTGCCGTCGTTACTAGCGGGGGAGGCGGGCAGTACTTC.

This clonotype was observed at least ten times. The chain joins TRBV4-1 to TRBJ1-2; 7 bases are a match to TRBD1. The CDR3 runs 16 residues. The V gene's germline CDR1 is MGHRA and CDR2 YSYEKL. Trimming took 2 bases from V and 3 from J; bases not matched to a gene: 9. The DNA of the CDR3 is TGCGCCAGCAGCCAAACAACAGGGGCTCTGGACTATGGCTACACCTTC. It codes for CASSQTTGALDYGYTF.

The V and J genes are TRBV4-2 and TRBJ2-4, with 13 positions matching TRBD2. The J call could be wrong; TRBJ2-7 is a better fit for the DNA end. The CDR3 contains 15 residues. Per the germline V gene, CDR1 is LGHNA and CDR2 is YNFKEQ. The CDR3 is CASSQGTSGTYEQYF. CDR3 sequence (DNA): TGTGCCAGCAGCCAGGGGACTAGCGGGACCTACGAGCAGTACTTC.

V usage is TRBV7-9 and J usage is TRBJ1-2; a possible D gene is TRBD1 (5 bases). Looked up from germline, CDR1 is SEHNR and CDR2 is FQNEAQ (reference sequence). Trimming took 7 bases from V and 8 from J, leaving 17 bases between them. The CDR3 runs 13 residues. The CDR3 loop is CASTTGGVSGYTF. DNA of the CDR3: TGTGCCAGCACCACCGGGGGGGTTAGCGGCTACACCTTC.

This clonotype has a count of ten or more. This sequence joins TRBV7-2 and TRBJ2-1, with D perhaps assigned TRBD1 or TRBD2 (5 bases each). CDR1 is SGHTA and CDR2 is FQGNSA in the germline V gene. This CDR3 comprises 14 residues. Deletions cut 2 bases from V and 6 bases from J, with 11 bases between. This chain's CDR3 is CASSLLTGGNEQFF. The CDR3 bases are TGTGCCAGCAGCTTATTAACTGGGGGCAATGAGCAGTTCTTC.

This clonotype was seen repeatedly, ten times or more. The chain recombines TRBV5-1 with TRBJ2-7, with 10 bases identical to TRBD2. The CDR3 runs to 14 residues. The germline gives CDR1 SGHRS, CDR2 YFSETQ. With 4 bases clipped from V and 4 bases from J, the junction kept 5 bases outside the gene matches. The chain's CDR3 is CASSPTSGVYEQYF. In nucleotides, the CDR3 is TGCGCCAGCAGCCCTACTAGCGGGGTTTACGAGCAGTACTTC.

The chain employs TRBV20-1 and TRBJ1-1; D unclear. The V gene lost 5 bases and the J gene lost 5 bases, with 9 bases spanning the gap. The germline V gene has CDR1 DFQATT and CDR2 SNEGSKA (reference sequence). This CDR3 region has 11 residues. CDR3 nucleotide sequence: TGCAGTGCTGCACAGAGGACTGAAGCTTTCTTT. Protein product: CSAAQRTEAFF.

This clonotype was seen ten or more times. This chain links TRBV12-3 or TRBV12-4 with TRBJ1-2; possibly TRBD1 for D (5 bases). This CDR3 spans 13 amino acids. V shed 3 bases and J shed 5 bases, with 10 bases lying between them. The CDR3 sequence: CASSFEGRYGYTF. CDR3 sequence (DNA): TGTGCCAGCAGTTTTGAGGGACGGTATGGCTACACCTTC.

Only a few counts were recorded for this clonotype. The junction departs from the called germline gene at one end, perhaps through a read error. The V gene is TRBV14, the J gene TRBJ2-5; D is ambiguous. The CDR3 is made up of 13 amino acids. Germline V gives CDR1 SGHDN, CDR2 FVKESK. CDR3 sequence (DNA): TGTGCCAGCAGCCAAGACATCCAAGAGACCCAGGACTTC. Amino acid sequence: CASSQDIQETQDF.

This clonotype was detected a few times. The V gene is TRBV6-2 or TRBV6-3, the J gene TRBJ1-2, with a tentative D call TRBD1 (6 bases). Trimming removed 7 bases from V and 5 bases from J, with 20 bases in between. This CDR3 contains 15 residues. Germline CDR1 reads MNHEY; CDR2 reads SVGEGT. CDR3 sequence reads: CASISAPQGWYGYTF. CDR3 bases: TGTGCCAGCATCAGCGCCCCACAGGGTTGGTATGGCTACACCTTC.

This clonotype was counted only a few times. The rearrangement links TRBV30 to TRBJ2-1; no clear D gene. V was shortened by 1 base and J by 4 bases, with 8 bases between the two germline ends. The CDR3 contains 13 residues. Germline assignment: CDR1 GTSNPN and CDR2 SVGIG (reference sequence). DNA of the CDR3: TGTGCCTGGAGTGATTCTGGGTACAATGAGCAGTTCTTC. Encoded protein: CAWSDSGYNEQFF.

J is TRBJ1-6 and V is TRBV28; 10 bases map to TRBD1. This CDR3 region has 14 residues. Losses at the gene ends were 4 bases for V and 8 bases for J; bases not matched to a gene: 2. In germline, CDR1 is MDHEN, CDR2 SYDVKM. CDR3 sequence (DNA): TGTGCCAGCAGTTCCGGACAGGGGGATTCACCCCTCCACTTT. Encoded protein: CASSSGQGDSPLHF.

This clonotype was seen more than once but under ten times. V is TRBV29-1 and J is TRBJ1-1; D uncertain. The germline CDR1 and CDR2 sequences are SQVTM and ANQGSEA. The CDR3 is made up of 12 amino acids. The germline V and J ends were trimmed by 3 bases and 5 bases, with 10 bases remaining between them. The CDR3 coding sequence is TGCAGCGTTGATAAGGGTTTTACTGAAGCTTTCTTT. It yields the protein CSVDKGFTEAFF.

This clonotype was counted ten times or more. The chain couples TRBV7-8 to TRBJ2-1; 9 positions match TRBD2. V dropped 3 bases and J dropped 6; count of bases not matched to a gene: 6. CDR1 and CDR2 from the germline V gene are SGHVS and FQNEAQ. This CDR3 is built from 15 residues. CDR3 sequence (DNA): TGTGCCAGCAGCTTGGCGGGACTAGCACCCAATGAGCAGTTCTTC. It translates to CASSLAGLAPNEQFF.